What follows are 18 T cell receptor beta chains derived from one specimen sequenced in a study of blood T cell repertoires in COVID-19. This table comes from immunoSEQ multiplex PCR, and its TCRdb copy is limited to in-frame clones, with some not included. Of some 200,000 clones listed, 85% to 90% are singletons. The sequencing sample was made of peripheral blood. The receptors originated from a man in his fifties or sixties with acute or convalescent COVID-19.

This sequence joins TRBV9 and TRBJ1-1; 8 bases are a match to TRBD1. J gave up 7 bases and V 4 bases, and 12 bases lay outside the gene matches. The germline V gene encodes CDR1 SGDLS and CDR2 YYNGEE. The CDR3 is made up of 15 amino acids. CDR3 loop: CASSRPRGQGGEAFF. CDR3 DNA sequence: TGTGCCAGCAGCCGACCCCGAGGACAGGGAGGTGAAGCTTTCTTT.

The V and J genes are TRBV5-1 and TRBJ1-4, with 10 bases fitting TRBD1. Germline lookup yields CDR1 SGHRS and CDR2 YFSETQ. CDR3 length: 18 amino acids. Unmatched junction bases numbered 9, after V lost 4 bases and J lost 0 bases. The CDR3 region is CASSLGGQGYTTNEKLFF. CDR3 bases: TGCGCCAGCAGCCTGGGGGGACAGGGGTACACAACTAATGAAAAACTGTTTTTT.

This chain joins TRBV7-8 and TRBJ2-2; 8 nucleotides agree with TRBD1. The J segment lost 7 bases and the V segment lost 5 bases, leaving 12 bases of the junction unmatched. Germline V CDR1 and CDR2: SGHVS, FQNEAQ. This CDR3 is 16 amino acids long. CDR3 sequence (DNA): TGTGCCAGCAGCGCCCCGGGACAGGACGCTGTCGGGGAGCTGTTTTTT. Its protein product is CASSAPGQDAVGELFF.

V is TRBV7-2 and J is TRBJ1-1, with 10 nucleotides matching TRBD1. This CDR3 has 13 amino acids. The V segment lost 9 bases and the J segment 4 bases; nucleotides outside the gene matches: 5. Germline V gene lookup returns CDR1 SGHTA and CDR2 FQGNSA. DNA of the CDR3: TGTGCCAGGGGACGGGACAGGGGCACTGAAGCTTTCTTT. Amino acids: CARGRDRGTEAFF.

The V call is TRBV15, the J call TRBJ2-7; 9 positions agree with TRBD2. The CDR3 has 16 amino acids. In germline, CDR1 is LNHNV, CDR2 YYDKDF (reference sequence). The junction had 5 bases not matched to a gene; V was cut back by 0 bases and J by 2 bases. The CDR3 spells CATSRDWRGGTYEQYF. CDR3 bases: TGTGCCACCAGCAGAGATTGGCGGGGGGGCACCTACGAGCAGTACTTC. The entire variable domain, with the rest obtained from reference TRBV15 and TRBJ2-7, is as follows: DAMVIQNPRYQVTQFGKPVTLSCSQTLNHNVMYWYQQKSSQAPKLLFHYYDKDFNNEADTPDNFQSRRPNTSFCFLDIRSPGLGDTAMYLCATSRDWRGGTYEQYFGPGTRLTVT.

The gene calls are TRBV30 and TRBJ1-1, with TRBD1 matching over 9 bases. The germline V gene has CDR1 GTSNPN and CDR2 SVGIG (reference sequence). There are 15 residues in the CDR3. Losses at the gene ends were 0 bases for V and 2 bases for J; bases not matched to a gene: 4. The CDR3 region has the DNA TGTGCCTGGAGTGTACCGGGACAGGGAAACACTGAAGCTTTCTTT. Translated: CAWSVPGQGNTEAFF.

The chain has TRBV19 and TRBJ2-7; D is unresolved. V was trimmed by 1 base and J by 3 bases, leaving 16 bases between them. CDR3 size: 16 residues. Germline V lookup: CDR1 LNHDA, CDR2 SQIVND (reference sequence). CDR3 sequence: CASSIVFLGQRYEQYF. DNA of the CDR3: TGTGCCAGTAGTATAGTCTTTCTTGGTCAGCGCTACGAGCAGTACTTC.

CDR3 in DNA: TGTGCCAGCAGTTTCCCAGGTACGATGGCCCATGGCTACACCTTC. This translates into CASSFPGTMAHGYTF. This chain joins TRBV28 and TRBJ1-2; D unresolved. There are 15 residues in the CDR3. V shed 3 bases and J shed 6 bases, with 17 bases lying between them. CDR1 is MDHEN, CDR2 SYDVKM, per germline.

This clone was recorded once. J is TRBJ1-4 and V is TRBV6-5, with TRBD1 matching 7 bases. The trim removed 8 bases at V and 8 bases at J, leaving 5 bases unmatched. This CDR3 is built from 12 residues. From germline, CDR1 is MNHEY and CDR2 SVGAGI. CDR3 sequence: CASGPGGEKLFF. CDR3 DNA sequence: TGTGCCAGCGGACCAGGGGGGGAAAAACTGTTTTTT.

The gene calls are TRBV5-4 and TRBJ2-5; TRBD1 aligns across 10 bases. Germline V gene sequence: CDR1 SGHNT, CDR2 YYREEE (reference sequence). This CDR3 contains 14 residues. V lost 5 bases, J lost 5 bases, and 6 bases stayed unmatched. CDR3 residues: CASRDQTGGETQYF. CDR3 DNA: TGTGCCAGCAGAGACCAGACAGGGGGCGAGACCCAGTACTTC.

The chain combines TRBV10-2 with TRBJ1-3; 10 nucleotides agree with TRBD1. CDR3 length: 17 residues. CDR1 and CDR2 (germline): WSHSY, SAAADI. V dropped 5 bases and J dropped 4; count of bases not matched to a gene: 11. The DNA for the CDR3 is TGCGCCAGCAGTAAAGGTCCCGGGACAGGGGTCGGAAACACCATATATTTT. As protein: CASSKGPGTGVGNTIYF.

The chain carries TRBV18 and TRBJ1-6, with 9 bases matching TRBD1. This CDR3 has 15 amino acids. J gave up 6 bases and V 3 bases, and 3 bases lay outside the gene matches. CDR1 KGHSH and CDR2 LQKENI come from the germline V gene. CDR3 coding DNA: TGTGCCAGCTCACCTCGGACAGGGGCTAATTCACCCCTCCACTTT. This codes for CASSPRTGANSPLHF.

This rearrangement joins TRBV29-1 to TRBJ2-7; 9 bases align to TRBD2. CDR1 is SQVTM and CDR2 is ANQGSEA in the germline V gene. The CDR3 totals 13 residues. The V and J ends lost 4 bases and 5 bases, in that order; junction bases with no gene match: 6. CDR3 residues: CSVGILAGNEQYF. Here the CDR3 DNA reads TGCAGCGTTGGCATCCTAGCGGGGAACGAGCAGTACTTC.

This clone was observed a single time. This rearrangement joins TRBV6-1 to TRBJ1-4; 9 bases are shared with TRBD1. Trimming cost V 4 bases and J 2 bases; bases outside gene matches: 5. This CDR3 spans 16 amino acids. Germline CDR1 is MNHNS and CDR2 is SASEGT. CDR3 protein: CASSVQGARTNEKLFF. CDR3 nucleotides: TGTGCCAGCAGTGTACAGGGGGCGCGGACTAATGAAAAACTGTTTTTT.

The rearrangement links TRBV2 to TRBJ2-5; 7 nucleotides align to TRBD1. CDR1 and CDR2 from the germline V gene are SNHLY and FYNNEI. V dropped 1 base and J dropped 5; count of bases not matched to a gene: 7. This CDR3 is built from 15 residues. In DNA, the CDR3 is TGTGCCAGCAGTGAAGGGCGAGACAGGGACGAGACCCAGTACTTC. Translating it yields CASSEGRDRDETQYF.

V gene TRBV5-1 combines with J gene TRBJ2-7; TRBD2 agrees at 8 bases. Per germline, CDR1 SGHRS and CDR2 YFSETQ. The CDR3 consists of 15 residues. Trimming removed 4 bases from V and 3 bases from J; junction bases left unmatched: 9. CDR3 in amino acids: CASSPNSGALYEQYF. In DNA form, the CDR3 reads TGCGCCAGCAGCCCGAATAGCGGGGCCCTCTACGAGCAGTACTTC.

This chain uses TRBV4-1 with TRBJ1-2, with D perhaps TRBD1 (6 bases). The V gene lost 7 bases and the J gene lost 0 bases, with 18 bases spanning the gap. CDR1 MGHRA and CDR2 YSYEKL come from the germline V gene. The CDR3 is 16 residues long. In DNA form, the CDR3 reads TGCGCCAGCACCCACCAACAGGGATTAGCTAACTATGGCTACACCTTC. It yields the protein CASTHQQGLANYGYTF.

The rearrangement joins TRBV15 to TRBJ2-2, with a possible D match to TRBD1 (5 bases). Germline CDR1 and CDR2: LNHNV and YYDKDF (reference sequence). This CDR3 spans 15 amino acids. V was cut by 1 base and J by 4 bases, with 10 bases left in between. The chain's CDR3 is CATSRGQGPTGELFF. The CDR3 DNA reads TGTGCCACCAGCAGAGGGCAGGGTCCCACCGGGGAGCTGTTTTTT.